Here is one T cell receptor beta chain with its context. The antigen is undetermined. CDR3 length: 16 residues. The J segment lost 3 bases and the V segment lost 6 bases, leaving 11 bases of the junction unmatched. In germline, CDR1 is SNHLY, CDR2 FYNNEI. Sequencing used immunoSEQ multiplex PCR; TCRdb keeps in-frame clones, though not all of them. Of 15,000 to 20,000 clones detected, about 72% appear once; the ten largest clones hold around 7.8%. These data are taken from a study of neoadjuvant nivolumab and ipilimumab in lung cancer. General study points: From pretherapy to surgery, tumor richness and clonality rose with dual therapy.

The rearrangement joins TRBV2 to TRBJ2-1, with 7 bases lining up with TRBD1. The sequences come from tumor tissue, collected after neoadjuvant nivolumab, alone or with ipilimumab, at or shortly before surgery. This receptor was obtained from an adult with non-small cell lung cancer. This CDR3 is CASSPDRTYYYNEQFF. Written as DNA, the CDR3 is TGTGCCAGCAGCCCGGACAGGACCTACTACTACAATGAGCAGTTCTTC.